These T cell receptor beta chains were read from a single sample in a study of long-term antiretroviral therapy in people with HIV. The table came from immunoSEQ multiplex PCR; TCRdb's copy has only in-frame clones and leaves some out. This sample has about 22,000 clones, with approximately 84% found just once. The sample was unsorted PBMCs, taken 1.8 years before starting antiretroviral therapy. The receptors originated from a woman aged 30 to 39 with HIV. CDR3s include the opening cysteine and the closing phenylalanine or tryptophan. The D gene is left open where the match is weak. Clone size appears in some rows only: once, few, many, or a class for an expanded clone.

DNA: TGTGCCACCCTAGGGCAGTATTTT
CDR3: CATLGQYF
J: TRBJ2-3
D: .
size: .
V: TRBV27
length: 8

DNA: TGTGCCAGCAGTGAGCAAGAAATCAACGGCTACACCTTC
CDR3: CASSEQEINGYTF
J: TRBJ1-2
D: .
size: .
V: TRBV6-1
length: 13

DNA: TGTGCCAGCAGTGACGAGGTCATGGGCACCGGGGAGCTGTTTTTT
CDR3: CASSDEVMGTGELFF
J: TRBJ2-2
D: .
size: .
V: TRBV2
length: 15

DNA: TGTGCCAGCAGAGGAGACAGGGGGACTGGAAACACCATATATTTT
CDR3: CASRGDRGTGNTIYF
J: TRBJ1-3
D: TRBD1
size: .
V: TRBV6-1
length: 15

DNA: TGTGCCAGCATGAGGGGTCTTAATTCACCCCTCCACTTT
CDR3: CASMRGLNSPLHF
J: TRBJ1-6
D: .
size: few
V: TRBV6-5
length: 13

DNA: TGTGCCAGCAGCCGGGACGGAAATTCACCCCTCCACTTT
CDR3: CASSRDGNSPLHF
J: TRBJ1-6
D: .
size: few
V: TRBV7-6
length: 13

DNA: TGTGCCTGGACACTTGGGCCAGGGGTTATGAACACTGAAGCTTTCTTT
CDR3: CAWTLGPGVMNTEAFF
J: TRBJ1-1
D: .
size: .
V: TRBV30
length: 16

DNA: TGTGCCAGCAGCAACCGGGACTCCCGCACAGATACGCAGTATTTT
CDR3: CASSNRDSRTDTQYF
J: TRBJ2-3
D: .
size: .
V: TRBV11-2
length: 15

DNA: TGTGCCAGCAGCGCGAGACGAGACGAGCAGTTCTTC
CDR3: CASSARRDEQFF
J: TRBJ2-1
D: .
size: .
V: TRBV7-8
length: 12

DNA: TGTGCCTGGATAACGGGGACAGGGTTTTCACCCCTCCACTTT
CDR3: CAWITGTGFSPLHF
J: TRBJ1-6
D: TRBD1
size: .
V: TRBV30
length: 14

DNA: TGTGCCAGCAGTTTTAACGGGGAGCTGTTTTTT
CDR3: CASSFNGELFF
J: TRBJ2-2
D: .
size: .
V: TRBV27
length: 11

DNA: TGTGCCAGCAGTAAAACAGTGAACACTGAAGCTTTCTTT
CDR3: CASSKTVNTEAFF
J: TRBJ1-1
D: .
size: .
V: TRBV6-1
length: 13

DNA: TGTGCCAGCCGTATAATGGGTATCGGCCAAAACTATGGCTACACCTTC
CDR3: CASRIMGIGQNYGYTF
J: TRBJ1-2
D: .
size: .
V: TRBV19
length: 16

DNA: TGTGCCAGCAGCTTAACAGGGTTCGAGCAGTACTTC
CDR3: CASSLTGFEQYF
J: TRBJ2-7
D: .
size: once
V: TRBV13
length: 12

DNA: TGTGCCAGCAGCCAAGGGGCCAGGAGGGTAAGCGGAGGTGAAAAACTGTTTTTT
CDR3: CASSQGARRVSGGEKLFF
J: TRBJ1-4
D: .
size: .
V: TRBV5-5
length: 18

DNA: TGTGCCAGCCTACCAACTAGCGGCAAAGAGACCCAGTACTTC
CDR3: CASLPTSGKETQYF
J: TRBJ2-5
D: TRBD2
size: .
V: TRBV6-1
length: 14

DNA: TGCGCCAGCACCCTTTGGGACAGCTCCTACGAGCAGTACTTC
CDR3: CASTLWDSSYEQYF
J: TRBJ2-7
D: TRBD1
size: .
V: TRBV5-1
length: 14

DNA: TGTGCCAGCAGTCTAACAGGGGCCAGTCAGCCCCAGCATTTT
CDR3: CASSLTGASQPQHF
J: TRBJ1-5
D: TRBD1
size: .
V: TRBV27
length: 14

DNA: TGTGCCAGCACCACAGACGTGAACACCGGGGAGCTGTTTTTT
CDR3: CASTTDVNTGELFF
J: TRBJ2-2
D: .
size: .
V: TRBV9
length: 14

DNA: TGTGCCAGTAGTATAGCCGGAGGGACCCCCGAGTATGGCTACACCTTC
CDR3: CASSIAGGTPEYGYTF
J: TRBJ1-2
D: .
size: .
V: TRBV19
length: 16

DNA: TGTGCCAGCAGCCCCCAGTCGCAGGGGTCCTACGAGCAGTACTTC
CDR3: CASSPQSQGSYEQYF
J: TRBJ2-7
D: .
size: .
V: TRBV7-3
length: 15

DNA: TGTGCCACCAGCAGAGACAATCAGCCCCAGCATTTT
CDR3: CATSRDNQPQHF
J: TRBJ1-5
D: .
size: .
V: TRBV15
length: 12

DNA: TGTGCCAGCCTTAGCGCGGCGGGGGAGTACAATGAGCAGTTCTTC
CDR3: CASLSAAGEYNEQFF
J: TRBJ2-1
D: TRBD2
size: .
V: TRBV27
length: 15

DNA: TGCGCCAGCAGCAAACAGGGTAGGCACCCCCCACCCCGCAATCAGCCCCAGCATTTT
CDR3: CASSKQGRHPPPRNQPQHF
J: TRBJ1-5
D: .
size: .
V: TRBV5-1
length: 19

DNA: TGTGCCAGCAGCTTTGCCCTAGCGGCCGGGGAGCTGTTTTTT
CDR3: CASSFALAAGELFF
J: TRBJ2-2
D: TRBD2
size: .
V: TRBV11-2
length: 14

DNA: TGTGCCAGCAGCTTATCACCCGGGGAGCTGTTTTTT
CDR3: CASSLSPGELFF
J: TRBJ2-2
D: .
size: once
V: TRBV11-2
length: 12

DNA: TGTGCCAGCAGTGGCGGGGGGGCCTTGACAGATACGCAGTATTTT
CDR3: CASSGGGALTDTQYF
J: TRBJ2-3
D: TRBD2
size: .
V: TRBV9
length: 15

DNA: TGCAGCGTTTATAATTGGAACACTGAAGCTTTCTTT
CDR3: CSVYNWNTEAFF
J: TRBJ1-1
D: .
size: .
V: TRBV29-1
length: 12

DNA: TGTGCCAGCAGCTTTAGGTCCAGACAGAACACTGAAGCTTTCTTT
CDR3: CASSFRSRQNTEAFF
J: TRBJ1-1
D: .
size: once
V: TRBV5-8
length: 15

DNA: TGTGCCCGCGGTACGGGACAGGTGAACACCGGGGAGCTGTTTTTT
CDR3: CARGTGQVNTGELFF
J: TRBJ2-2
D: TRBD1
size: .
V: TRBV7-9
length: 15

DNA: TGTGCCAGCAGCTGGTCCGGGACTCGAAACAATGAGCAGTTCTTC
CDR3: CASSWSGTRNNEQFF
J: TRBJ2-1
D: .
size: .
V: TRBV11-2
length: 15

DNA: TGCAGCGTGGCAAGGCGGGGGGACAGGCCGTCCAATGAGCAGTTCTTC
CDR3: CSVARRGDRPSNEQFF
J: TRBJ2-1
D: .
size: .
V: TRBV29-1
length: 16

DNA: TGTGCCAGTAGCAACCCCTGGACAGGGGGAGACTATGGCTACACCTTC
CDR3: CASSNPWTGGDYGYTF
J: TRBJ1-2
D: TRBD1
size: .
V: TRBV19
length: 16

DNA: TGCGCCAGCAGCGTGACTAGCGGGGTTAGGAATGAGCAGTTCTTC
CDR3: CASSVTSGVRNEQFF
J: TRBJ2-1
D: TRBD2
size: .
V: TRBV5-1
length: 15

DNA: TGTGCCAGCTCACCACCACCTAACTATGGCTACACCTTC
CDR3: CASSPPPNYGYTF
J: TRBJ1-2
D: .
size: .
V: TRBV18
length: 13

DNA: TGTGCCTGGAGTTCCGGGGCTAGCAATGAGCAGTTCTTC
CDR3: CAWSSGASNEQFF
J: TRBJ2-1
D: .
size: .
V: TRBV30
length: 13

DNA: TGTGCCAGCCAGGACAGGCAGTTTGGGCCCCAGCATTTT
CDR3: CASQDRQFGPQHF
J: TRBJ1-5
D: TRBD1
size: .
V: TRBV2
length: 13

DNA: TGTGCCAGCAGCTTGGAGGGGTCTGGAAACACCATATATTTT
CDR3: CASSLEGSGNTIYF
J: TRBJ1-3
D: .
size: .
V: TRBV5-4
length: 14

DNA: TGTGCCAGCAGGAACCTAGGGACGAACAATGAGCAGTTCTTC
CDR3: CASRNLGTNNEQFF
J: TRBJ2-1
D: .
size: .
V: TRBV13
length: 14

DNA: TGCGCCAGCAGCTTGGCCTGGAGAGGGAGTCCTAATGAAAAACTGTTTTTT
CDR3: CASSLAWRGSPNEKLFF
J: TRBJ1-4
D: .
size: once
V: TRBV5-1
length: 17

DNA: TGTGCCAGCAGCTTATGGACCAACACTGAAGCTTTCTTT
CDR3: CASSLWTNTEAFF
J: TRBJ1-1
D: .
size: .
V: TRBV5-5
length: 13

DNA: TGTGCCAGCAGCCAGACGAGCGGCAGGCAAGAGACCCAGTACTTC
CDR3: CASSQTSGRQETQYF
J: TRBJ2-5
D: .
size: .
V: TRBV5-8
length: 15

DNA: TGTGCCAGCACCAGGGGGGCTAAAGAGACCCAGTACTTC
CDR3: CASTRGAKETQYF
J: TRBJ2-5
D: .
size: .
V: TRBV5-6
length: 13

DNA: TGCGCCAGCAGCTTGCAGGTTTCCGGGGAGCTGTTTTTT
CDR3: CASSLQVSGELFF
J: TRBJ2-2
D: .
size: .
V: TRBV5-1
length: 13

DNA: TGTGCCATCAGGGGTGGGACTGAGGGGGGCTACACCTTC
CDR3: CAIRGGTEGGYTF
J: TRBJ1-2
D: .
size: .
V: TRBV10-3
length: 13